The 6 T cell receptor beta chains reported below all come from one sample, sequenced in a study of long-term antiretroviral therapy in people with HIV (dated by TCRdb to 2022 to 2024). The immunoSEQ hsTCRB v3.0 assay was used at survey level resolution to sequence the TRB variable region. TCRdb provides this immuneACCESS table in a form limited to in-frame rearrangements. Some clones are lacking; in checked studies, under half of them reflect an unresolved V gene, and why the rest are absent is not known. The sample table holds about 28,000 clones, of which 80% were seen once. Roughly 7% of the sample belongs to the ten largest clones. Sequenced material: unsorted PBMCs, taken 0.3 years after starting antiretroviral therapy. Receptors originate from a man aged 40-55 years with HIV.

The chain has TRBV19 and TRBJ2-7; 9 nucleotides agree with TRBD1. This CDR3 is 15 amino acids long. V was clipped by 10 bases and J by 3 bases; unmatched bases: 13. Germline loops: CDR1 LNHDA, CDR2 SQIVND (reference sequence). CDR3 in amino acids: CATGKWGQGFYEQYF. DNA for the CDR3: TGTGCCACGGGAAAATGGGGACAGGGCTTCTACGAGCAGTACTTC.

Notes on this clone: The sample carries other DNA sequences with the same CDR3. The CDR3 DNA is TGTGCCAGCAGCCCCGACAGGAATAACTATGGCTACACCTTC. Its protein is CASSPDRNNYGYTF. V and J are TRBV7-2 and TRBJ1-2; TRBD1 might be the D (6 bases). There are 14 residues in the CDR3. Germline-derived CDR1 and CDR2 are SGHTA and FQGNSA. V was trimmed by 5 bases and J by 1 base, leaving 11 bases between them. The full variable domain, its missing parts supplied by reference TRBV7-2 and TRBJ1-2, is GAGVSQSPSNKVTEKGKDVELRCDPISGHTALYWYRQSLGQGLEFLIYFQGNSAPDKSGLPSDRFSAERTGGSVSTLTIQRTQQEDSAVYLCASSPDRNNYGYTFGSGTRLTVV.

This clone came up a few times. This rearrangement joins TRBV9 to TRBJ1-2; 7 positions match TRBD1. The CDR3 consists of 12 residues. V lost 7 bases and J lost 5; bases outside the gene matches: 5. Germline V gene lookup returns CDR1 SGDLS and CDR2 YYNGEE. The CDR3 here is CASSTGDYGYTF. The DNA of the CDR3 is TGTGCCAGCTCTACAGGGGATTATGGCTACACCTTC.

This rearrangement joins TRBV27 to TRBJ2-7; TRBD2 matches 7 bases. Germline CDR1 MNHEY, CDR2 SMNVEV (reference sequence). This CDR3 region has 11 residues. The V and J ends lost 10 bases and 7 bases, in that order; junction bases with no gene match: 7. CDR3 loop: CATSGGGEQYF. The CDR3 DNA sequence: TGTGCCACCTCTGGGGGGGGTGAGCAGTACTTC.

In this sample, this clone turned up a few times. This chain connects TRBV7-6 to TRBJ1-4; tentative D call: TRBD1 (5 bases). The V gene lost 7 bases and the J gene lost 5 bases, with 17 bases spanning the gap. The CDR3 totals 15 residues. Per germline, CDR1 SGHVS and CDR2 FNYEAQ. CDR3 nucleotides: TGTGCCAGCACACTCTGGGGCCAGAAGAATGAAAAACTGTTTTTT. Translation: CASTLWGQKNEKLFF.

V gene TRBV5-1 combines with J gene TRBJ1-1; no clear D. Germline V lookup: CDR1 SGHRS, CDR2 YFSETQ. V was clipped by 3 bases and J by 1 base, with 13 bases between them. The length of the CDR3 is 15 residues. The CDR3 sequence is CASSSDTGSNTEAFF. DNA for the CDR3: TGCGCCAGCAGCTCCGACACGGGGTCGAACACTGAAGCTTTCTTT.